This TCR beta chain is drawn from a study of cytomegalovirus exposure and HLA in healthy donors. General study points: Specificity of a few CMV-associated chains for CMV antigens was verified in vitro.

Unrecorded immune exposures were likely, despite nominal health at sampling. Germline V lookup: CDR1 SGHVS, CDR2 FNYEAQ. This CDR3 contains 19 residues. Of note for this clone: Its antigen is not identified. One end of the junction does not line up with germline, which may come from a read error.

In the PCR, 60 Vbeta and 13 Jbeta primers were used. Original processing notes: Later work found approximately 87 million unique TCR beta chains, with 10 million to 14 million shared. This table comes from immunoSEQ multiplex PCR, and its TCRdb copy is limited to in-frame clones, with some not included. From that table come the V and J calls and clone size; the DNA was used to work out D and trimming. The sample lists some 110,000 clones, about four fifths occurring once. This chain connects TRBV7-6 to TRBJ2-5; 14 nucleotides agree with TRBD2. This TCR was recovered from a man aged 25-45 years in good health and CMV-seropositive. Sequenced input: PBMCs. The CDR3 region is CASSVPGLAGVGYQEAQYF. Here the CDR3 DNA reads TGTGCCAGCAGCGTACCGGGACTAGCGGGAGTTGGGTACCAAGAGGCCCAGTACTTC.